A single sample is the source of the 30 T cell receptor beta chains below, sequenced in a study of identical twins. TCRdb processed the 5' RACE reads anew with MiXCR; each CDR3 protein has one entry. Here the sample spans 450,000 to 600,000 distinct CDR3 sequences, 20% to 25% being singletons. The same sample was also studied in work on yellow fever vaccine responses in identical twins.

Material: CD4+ T cells sorted from blood. The receptors come from a woman between 18 and 29 years old in good health.

The chain has TRBV4-1 and TRBJ2-5, with 15 positions matching TRBD2. V was pared by 0 bases and J by 2 bases, with 7 bases of the junction left unmatched. CDR1 is MGHRA, CDR2 YSYEKL, per germline. The CDR3 length is 19 residues. For the CDR3, the DNA is TGCGCCAGCAGCCAAGATTGGGGGACTAGCGGGGGGTCGCAAGAGACCCAGTACTTC. Encoded protein: CASSQDWGTSGGSQETQYF.

A few counts support this clonotype. The rearrangement joins TRBV7-9 to TRBJ2-7; tentative D call: TRBD2 (6 bases). CDR1 and CDR2 from the germline V gene are SEHNR and FQNEAQ (reference sequence). The CDR3 has 13 amino acids. V was trimmed by 3 bases and J by 2 bases, leaving 8 bases between them. The CDR3 protein is CASSFSGTYEQYV. CDR3 nucleotide sequence: TGTGCCAGCAGCTTTAGCGGAACCTACGAGCAGTACGTC.

This sequence joins TRBV20-1 and TRBJ2-3; 10 bases are a match to TRBD2. CDR3 length: 15 amino acids. CDR1 and CDR2 (germline): DFQATT, SNEGSKA (reference sequence). V lost 6 bases, J lost 2 bases, and 8 bases stayed unmatched. CDR3 sequence reads: CSASLAGPPTDTQYF. CDR3 coding DNA: TGCAGTGCCTCACTAGCGGGACCGCCCACAGATACGCAGTATTTT.

This clonotype was counted many times. The chain couples TRBV5-1 to TRBJ2-1; 8 bases match TRBD1. This CDR3 is 14 amino acids long. V dropped 4 bases and J dropped 6; count of bases not matched to a gene: 6. CDR1 is SGHRS and CDR2 is YFSETQ in the germline V gene. The CDR3 region has the DNA TGCGCCAGCAGCACCCGGACAGGGAGCAATGAGCAGTTCTTC. The encoded protein is CASSTRTGSNEQFF.

The V call is TRBV18, the J call TRBJ2-1, with D perhaps matching TRBD1 (6 bases). V lost 5 bases to trimming and J lost 4 bases, with 15 bases between them. Germline-derived CDR1 and CDR2 are KGHSH and LQKENI. The length of the CDR3 is 15 residues. CDR3 in amino acids: CASSAQGKHYNEQFF. CDR3 coding DNA: TGTGCCAGCTCAGCACAGGGAAAACATTACAATGAGCAGTTCTTC.

This clonotype was picked up many times. The gene calls are TRBV4-2 and TRBJ2-5, with a tentative D call TRBD2 (5 bases). V was pared by 0 bases and J by 5 bases, with 13 bases between. The CDR3 spans 15 residues. Germline CDR1 LGHNA, CDR2 YNFKEQ. In DNA form, the CDR3 reads TGTGCCAGCAGCCAAGATTTGTCAGGAGGCGAGACCCAGTACTTC. Residues: CASSQDLSGGETQYF.

This clonotype was detected a few times. The J gene is TRBJ2-2, the V gene TRBV19, with 7 bases lining up with TRBD2. The germline V gene encodes CDR1 LNHDA and CDR2 SQIVND (reference sequence). V shed 1 base, J shed 6 bases, and the junction held 5 bases outside the gene matches. The CDR3 spans 15 residues. As DNA, the CDR3 is TGTGCCAGTAGTATAGCGGGAGGTAATTCCGGGGAGCTGTTTTTT. Its translation is CASSIAGGNSGELFF.

This clonotype was observed a handful of times. The chain couples TRBV5-6 to TRBJ1-2; possible D gene TRBD1, 6 bases. Looked up from germline, CDR1 is SGHDT and CDR2 is YYEEEE. Trimming left V 4 bases short and J 3 bases short, with 16 bases between. This CDR3 is built from 15 residues. CDR3 coding DNA: TGTGCCAGCAGCCCCACAGGGTTTAGGGACTATGGCTACACCTTC. This encodes CASSPTGFRDYGYTF.

The genes are TRBV9 and TRBJ2-2; the D gene is possibly TRBD1 (6 bases). The CDR3 has 14 residues. CDR1 is SGDLS, CDR2 YYNGEE, per germline. V dropped 1 base and J dropped 7 bases, with 11 bases sitting between them. The CDR3 DNA reads as TGTGCCAGCAGCGTACTGGGGGCCGGCGGGGAGCTGTTTTTT. This translates into CASSVLGAGGELFF.

In its sample, this clonotype was seen a few times. V gene TRBV5-1 combines with J gene TRBJ1-3, with D tentatively TRBD1 (5 bases). CDR1 is SGHRS, CDR2 YFSETQ, per germline. The ends were cut back, 0 bases at V and 0 bases at J, with 10 bases in the middle. The CDR3 totals 16 residues. CDR3 coding DNA: TGCGCCAGCAGCTTGGCGGGACGGATCTCTGGAAACACCATATATTTT. Amino acid sequence: CASSLAGRISGNTIYF.

This chain joins TRBV7-9 and TRBJ2-3; 10 bases fit TRBD2. This CDR3 has 16 amino acids. Germline V gene data show CDR1 as SEHNR and CDR2 as FQNEAQ (reference sequence). V was pared by 2 bases and J by 6 bases, with 8 bases of the junction left unmatched. The CDR3 DNA is TGTGCCAGCAGCTTATTGGGACTAGCGAGTTCGGATACGCAGTATTTT. This sequence encodes CASSLLGLASSDTQYF.

The rearrangement joins TRBV7-9 to TRBJ2-2, with TRBD1 identical over 7 bases. The CDR3 sequence is 16 residues long. Germline loops: CDR1 SEHNR, CDR2 FQNEAQ (reference sequence). After removal of 5 bases from V and 2 bases from J, the junction contained 8 bases not matched to a gene. The CDR3 DNA reads TGTGCCAGCAGCCACCGGGACAGTAGTAACACCGGGGAGCTGTTTTTT. Translated: CASSHRDSSNTGELFF.

V and J are TRBV6-1 and TRBJ1-2; 9 bases are shared with TRBD1. V lost 4 bases and J lost 6; bases outside the gene matches: 6. Germline-derived CDR1 and CDR2 are MNHNS and SASEGT. This CDR3 is built from 14 residues. In nucleotides, the CDR3 is TGTGCCAGCAGTGGTAGTACAGGGGGCGATGGCTACACCTTC. It translates to CASSGSTGGDGYTF.

CDR3 nucleotides: TGTGCCAGCACCTCGGGGGGCTCGGATAACAATGAGCAGTTCTTC. It specifies CASTSGGSDNNEQFF. The V gene is TRBV28, the J gene TRBJ2-1; possibly TRBD2 for D (7 bases). V gave up 7 bases and J gave up 5 bases, with 18 bases separating them. This CDR3 spans 15 amino acids. Germline V lookup: CDR1 MDHEN, CDR2 SYDVKM. The whole variable domain, filled in from reference TRBV28 and TRBJ2-1, reads DVKVTQSSRYLVKRTGEKVFLECVQDMDHENMFWYRQDPGLGLRLIYFSYDVKMKEKGDIPEGYSVSREKKERFSLILESASTNQTSMYLCASTSGGSDNNEQFFGPGTRLTVL.

The chain couples TRBV10-2 to TRBJ2-1; the D gene is possibly TRBD1 (5 bases). This CDR3 is 15 amino acids long. The germline CDR1 and CDR2 sequences are WSHSY and SAAADI. Trimming left V 1 base short and J 7 bases short, with 14 bases between. This chain's CDR3 is CASSEWKGLWNEQFF. CDR3 in DNA: TGCGCCAGCAGTGAGTGGAAGGGGCTGTGGAATGAGCAGTTCTTC.

The V gene is TRBV24-1, the J gene TRBJ2-3; no clear D. V lost 1 base and J lost 5, with 3 bases in between. This CDR3 is built from 12 residues. The germline CDR1 and CDR2 sequences are KGHDR and SFDVKD. CDR3 protein: CATSDLRDTQYF. DNA of the CDR3: TGTGCCACCAGTGATTTAAGAGATACGCAGTATTTT.

This clonotype has a handful of counts. The V call is TRBV5-1, the J call TRBJ2-7, with 8 bases lining up with TRBD2. The CDR3 sequence is 15 residues long. The V gene's germline CDR1 is SGHRS and CDR2 YFSETQ. The V segment lost 0 bases and the J segment 4 bases; nucleotides outside the gene matches: 6. The CDR3 nucleotides read TGCGCCAGCAGCTTGGAGGACGGGAGGGTATACGAGCAGTACTTC. Translation: CASSLEDGRVYEQYF. Together with reference TRBV5-1 and TRBJ2-7, the CDR3 gives the full variable domain: KAGVTQTPRYLIKTRGQQVTLSCSPISGHRSVSWYQQTPGQGLQFLFEYFSETQRNKGNFPGRFSGRQFSNSRSEMNVSTLELGDSALYLCASSLEDGRVYEQYFGPGTRLTVT.

V and J are TRBV20-1 and TRBJ2-7; tentative D call: TRBD1 (5 bases). V lost 6 bases and J lost 0, with 15 bases in between. The CDR3 is 14 amino acids. The germline CDR1 and CDR2 sequences are DFQATT and SNEGSKA (reference sequence). DNA for the CDR3: TGCAGTGCCGCGGACACTGCCAGCTCCTACGAGCAGTACGTC. It specifies CSAADTASSYEQYV.

This clonotype turned up a few times. The chain is built from TRBV4-1 and TRBJ2-1; TRBD2 might be the D (5 bases). V lost 4 bases and J lost 3, with 13 bases in between. Per germline, CDR1 MGHRA and CDR2 YSYEKL. This CDR3 comprises 15 residues. CDR3 region: CASSRIWELYNEQFF. CDR3 bases: TGCGCCAGCAGCCGAATTTGGGAGCTCTACAATGAGCAGTTCTTC.

The V gene is TRBV9, the J gene TRBJ2-5; D unresolved. Germline V gives CDR1 SGDLS, CDR2 YYNGEE. The CDR3 has 13 residues. Trimming took off 0 bases at V and 2 bases at J, with 5 bases between the two ends. The CDR3 DNA reads as TGTGCCAGCAGCGTAGGCTATCAAGAGACCCAGTACTTC. Translating it yields CASSVGYQETQYF.

The gene calls are TRBV15 and TRBJ2-7; TRBD2 matches 11 bases. Per the germline V gene, CDR1 is LNHNV and CDR2 is YYDKDF (reference sequence). Trimming at V came to 5 bases and at J to 3 bases, leaving 12 bases not matched to a gene. There are 17 residues in the CDR3. The CDR3 region is CATSETASGRTLYEQYF. Here the CDR3 DNA reads TGTGCCACCAGCGAAACGGCTAGCGGGAGGACCCTCTACGAGCAGTACTTC.

The chain is built from TRBV11-2 and TRBJ2-5; the D gene is possibly TRBD1 (6 bases). CDR3 length: 16 amino acids. Germline loops: CDR1 SGHAT, CDR2 FQNNGV. V gave up 3 bases and J gave up 1 base, with 15 bases separating them. The CDR3 nucleotides are TGTGCCAGCAGCTTCTTAACCGGGACACCCCAAGAGACCCAGTACTTC. Amino acid sequence: CASSFLTGTPQETQYF.

The chain carries TRBV12-3 or TRBV12-4 and TRBJ1-6; D unresolved. Between the trimmed V and J ends, which lost 6 bases and 8 bases, there was a span of 11 bases. This CDR3 is built from 13 residues. Here the CDR3 DNA reads TGTGCCAGCAGCCAAAACTGGGATTCACCCCTCCACTTT. This sequence encodes CASSQNWDSPLHF.

The V and J genes are TRBV5-1 and TRBJ2-5, with D tentatively TRBD1 or TRBD2 (5 bases each). The CDR3 sequence is 17 residues long. Germline loops: CDR1 SGHRS, CDR2 YFSETQ. The ends were cut back, 2 bases at V and 2 bases at J, with 19 bases in the middle. This chain's CDR3 is CASSFPGSTGSQETQYF. CDR3 bases: TGCGCCAGCAGCTTCCCGGGGTCCACAGGTTCACAAGAGACCCAGTACTTC.

This clonotype was recorded many times. The gene calls are TRBV5-1 and TRBJ2-1; 8 nucleotides line up with TRBD1. Germline V gene lookup returns CDR1 SGHRS and CDR2 YFSETQ. This CDR3 spans 14 amino acids. J lost 4 bases, V lost 4 bases, and 4 bases had no gene match. The CDR3 loop reads CASSAGQGYNEQFF. In DNA form, the CDR3 reads TGCGCCAGCAGCGCCGGACAGGGTTACAATGAGCAGTTCTTC.

The J gene is TRBJ2-6, the V gene TRBV19; maybe TRBD1 (5 bases). This CDR3 region has 16 residues. Germline CDR1 and CDR2: LNHDA and SQIVND (reference sequence). The V end lost 9 bases, the J end lost 0 bases, and 15 bases lay between the germline ends. CDR3 residues: CASLAPTGSGANVLTF. CDR3 nucleotide sequence: TGTGCCAGCCTCGCCCCAACAGGCTCTGGGGCCAACGTCCTGACTTTC.

The rearrangement uses TRBV5-1 and TRBJ2-3; D is unclear. The V end was cut by 7 bases, the J end by 3 bases, with 12 bases between. CDR1 is SGHRS and CDR2 is YFSETQ in the germline V gene. CDR3 length: 13 residues. The chain's CDR3 is CASALPETDTQYF. The CDR3, as DNA: TGCGCCAGCGCCCTGCCTGAGACAGATACGCAGTATTTT.

This chain connects TRBV9 to TRBJ2-2; 8 positions match TRBD2. The CDR3 sequence is 16 residues long. V lost 3 bases and J lost 1; bases outside the gene matches: 5. Germline assignment: CDR1 SGDLS and CDR2 YYNGEE. CDR3 in amino acids: CASSAPGLGNTGELFF. The CDR3 DNA sequence: TGTGCCAGCAGCGCCCCGGGACTAGGGAACACCGGGGAGCTGTTTTTT.

The rearrangement uses TRBV12-3 or TRBV12-4 and TRBJ2-7; weak D call: TRBD1 (6 bases). V was cut by 6 bases and J by 5 bases, with 8 bases left in between. CDR3 length equals 11 residues. The CDR3 bases are TGTGCCAGCAGCAAGGGGGACGAGCAGTACTTC. Protein sequence: CASSKGDEQYF.

This rearrangement joins TRBV7-8 to TRBJ1-4; 7 nucleotides agree with TRBD1. In germline, CDR1 is SGHVS, CDR2 FQNEAQ. The V segment lost 0 bases and the J segment 4 bases; nucleotides outside the gene matches: 5. This CDR3 has 16 residues. This CDR3 reads CASSLAGTANNEKLFF. The CDR3 coding sequence is TGTGCCAGCAGCTTAGCTGGGACAGCCAATAATGAAAAACTGTTTTTT.